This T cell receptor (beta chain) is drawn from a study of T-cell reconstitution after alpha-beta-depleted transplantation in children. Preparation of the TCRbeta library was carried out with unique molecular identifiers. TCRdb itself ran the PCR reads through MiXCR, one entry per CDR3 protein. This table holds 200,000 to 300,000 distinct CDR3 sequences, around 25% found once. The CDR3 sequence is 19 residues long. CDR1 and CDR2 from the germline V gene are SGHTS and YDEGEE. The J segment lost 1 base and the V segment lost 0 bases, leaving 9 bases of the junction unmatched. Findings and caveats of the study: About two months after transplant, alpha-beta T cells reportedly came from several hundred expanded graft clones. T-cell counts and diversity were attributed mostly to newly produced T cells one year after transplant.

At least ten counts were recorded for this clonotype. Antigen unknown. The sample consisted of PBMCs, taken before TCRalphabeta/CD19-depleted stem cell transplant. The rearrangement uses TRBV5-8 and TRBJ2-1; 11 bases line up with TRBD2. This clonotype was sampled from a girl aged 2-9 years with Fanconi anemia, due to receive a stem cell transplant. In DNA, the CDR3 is TGTGCCAGCAGCTTGGATCTAGCGGGAGGCTTCAAATCCTACAATGAGCAGTTCTTC. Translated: CASSLDLAGGFKSYNEQFF.